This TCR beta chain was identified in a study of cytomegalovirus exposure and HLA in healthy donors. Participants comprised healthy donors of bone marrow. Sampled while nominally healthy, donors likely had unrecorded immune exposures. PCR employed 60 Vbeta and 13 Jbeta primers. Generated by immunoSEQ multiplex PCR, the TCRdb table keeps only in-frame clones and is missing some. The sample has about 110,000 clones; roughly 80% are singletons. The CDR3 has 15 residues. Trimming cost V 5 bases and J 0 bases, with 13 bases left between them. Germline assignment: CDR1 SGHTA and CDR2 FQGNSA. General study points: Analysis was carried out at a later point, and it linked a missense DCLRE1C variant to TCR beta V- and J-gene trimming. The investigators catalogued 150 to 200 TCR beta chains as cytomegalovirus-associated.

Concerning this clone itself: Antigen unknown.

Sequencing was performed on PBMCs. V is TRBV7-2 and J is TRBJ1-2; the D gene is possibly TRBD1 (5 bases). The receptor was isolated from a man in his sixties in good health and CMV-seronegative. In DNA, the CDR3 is TGTGCCAGCAGCATGGGGCTCAGCTCTAACTATGGCTACACCTTC. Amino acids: CASSMGLSSNYGYTF. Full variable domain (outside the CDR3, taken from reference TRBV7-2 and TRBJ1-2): GAGVSQSPSNKVTEKGKDVELRCDPISGHTALYWYRQSLGQGLEFLIYFQGNSAPDKSGLPSDRFSAERTGGSVSTLTIQRTQQEDSAVYLCASSMGLSSNYGYTFGSGTRLTVV.